This T cell receptor beta chain stems from a study of human T cells and chemical hapten exposure. Study observations and caveats: There was alopecia in the donors, so their immune response may differ from that of healthy people. Significantly more large CDR3 similarity clusters were formed by expanded TCRs than by controls.

Notes on this clonotype: Its specificity is not known.

Time point described: patch test 1, 2 weeks after DPC sensitization. Treatment noted: therapeutic diphenylcyclopropenone sensitization with weekly scalp DPC. From whole blood left unfractionated, total RNA was extracted. How the authors handled the data: Individual samples carried between roughly 23,224 and 690,600 TCRs, with 95,638 as the median. MiXCR, applied by TCRdb to the RACE reads, yields one record per CDR3 protein. The V and J calls reflect TCRdb's pipeline rather than the authors' work. The sample records over 95,000 distinct CDR3 sequences, approximately 13% being singletons. Trimming pared 4 bases from V and 4 bases from J, leaving 15 bases between. Germline V gene data show CDR1 as SGHDT and CDR2 as YYEEEE. The CDR3 length is 16 residues.

Sequencing was performed on whole blood, taken in connection with sensitization to the hapten diphenylcyclopropenone (DPC). The sequence derives from a woman between 40 and 50 years old with alopecia areata. Some clones in this sample may be carry-over from other donors' samples. This rearrangement joins TRBV5-6 to TRBJ1-6, with no clear D. This CDR3 reads CASSPGSGLYNSPLHF. The CDR3 DNA sequence: TGTGCCAGCAGCCCGGGGAGCGGTCTTTATAATTCACCCCTCCACTTT.